This record concerns one T cell receptor beta chain sequence. Its antigen is still unknown. The data are from a study of Ad26.COV2.S vaccination and SARS-CoV-2 variants. Study conclusions and caveats: Once vaccination had occurred, spike-specific CD8+ and CD4+ T cell responses reportedly showed substantial breadth.

The V end lost 9 bases, the J end lost 3 bases, and 5 bases lay between the germline ends. CDR3 length: 10 amino acids. Germline CDR1 SEHNR, CDR2 FQNEAQ (reference sequence). The treatment is: around 19 received Ad26.COV2.S at low or high dose, single or two shots; 5 received placebo; per-sample allocation not given. Samples analyzed were those drawn on day 63 after the first vaccine or placebo injection. The protocol was immunoSEQ multiplex PCR, while the TCRdb copy is restricted to in-frame clones and leaves out a portion. There are roughly 680,000 clones in the sample; roughly 90% occur only once, and approximately 1.5% lies in the top ten.

Specimen: peripheral blood, collected in a trial of Ad26.COV2.S vaccine versus placebo. The source of this sequence is a person between 18 and 60 years old who received the Ad26.COV2.S COVID-19 vaccine or a placebo. This sequence joins TRBV7-9 and TRBJ1-1; no firm D call. CDR3 bases: TGTGCCAGTGGGCACACTGAAGCTTTCTTT. Translating it yields CASGHTEAFF.